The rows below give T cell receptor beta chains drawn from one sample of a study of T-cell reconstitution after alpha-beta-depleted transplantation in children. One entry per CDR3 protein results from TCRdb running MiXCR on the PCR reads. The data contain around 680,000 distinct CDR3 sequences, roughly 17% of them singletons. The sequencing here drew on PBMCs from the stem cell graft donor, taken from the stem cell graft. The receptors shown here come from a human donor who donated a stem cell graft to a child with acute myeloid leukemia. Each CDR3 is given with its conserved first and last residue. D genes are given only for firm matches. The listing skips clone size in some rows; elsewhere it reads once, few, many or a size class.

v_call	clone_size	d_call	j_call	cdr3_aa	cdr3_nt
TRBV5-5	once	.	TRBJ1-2	CASSYGSLYYGYTF	TGTGCCAGCAGCTATGGTTCCCTCTACTATGGCTACACCTTC
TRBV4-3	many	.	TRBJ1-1	CASSQGAGNTEAFF	TGCGCCAGCAGCCAAGGGGCAGGGAACACTGAAGCTTTCTTT
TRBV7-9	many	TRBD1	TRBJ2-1	CASSQGANYNEQFF	TGTGCCAGCAGCCAGGGGGCGAACTACAATGAGCAGTTCTTC
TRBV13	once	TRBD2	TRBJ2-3	CASSLGLARDTQYF	TGTGCCAGCAGCCTGGGACTAGCGAGAGATACGCAGTATTTT
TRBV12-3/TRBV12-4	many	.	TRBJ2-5	CASSPQGQNQETQYF	TGTGCCAGCAGTCCGCAAGGACAGAACCAAGAGACCCAGTACTTC
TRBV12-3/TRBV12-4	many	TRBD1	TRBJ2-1	CASSYPFGQGYNEQFF	TGTGCCAGCAGTTACCCCTTCGGACAGGGTTACAATGAGCAGTTCTTC
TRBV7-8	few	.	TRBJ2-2	CASSLAGSSTGELFF	TGTGCCAGCAGCTTAGCCGGGTCATCGACCGGGGAGCTGTTTTTT
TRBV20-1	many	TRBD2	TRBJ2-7	CSARAGLARYEQYF	TGCAGTGCTAGGGCCGGACTAGCGAGATACGAGCAGTACTTC
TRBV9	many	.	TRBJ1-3	CASSVDGNTIYF	TGTGCCAGCAGCGTAGACGGAAACACCATATATTTT
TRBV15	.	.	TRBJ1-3	CATSNREGAIYF	TGTGCCACCAGCAACCGGGAGGGGGCCATATATTTT
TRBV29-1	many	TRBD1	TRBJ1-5	CSVRTGLANQPQHF	TGCAGCGTTCGGACAGGCCTGGCCAATCAGCCCCAGCATTTT
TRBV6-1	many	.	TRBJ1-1	CASPGGRNTEAFF	TGTGCCAGCCCGGGGGGACGGAACACTGAAGCTTTCTTT
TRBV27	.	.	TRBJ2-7	CASSLARGAIYEQYF	TGTGCCAGCAGTTTAGCCAGGGGGGCTATCTACGAGCAGTACTTC
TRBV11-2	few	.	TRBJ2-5	CASSLWLRRSETQYF	TGTGCCAGCAGCTTATGGCTCCGGCGGTCAGAGACCCAGTACTTC
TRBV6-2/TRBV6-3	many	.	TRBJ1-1	CASSYDRHVMNTEAFF	TGTGCCAGCAGTTACGACAGACATGTCATGAACACTGAAGCTTTCTTT
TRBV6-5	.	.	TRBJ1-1	CASSYTGMNTEAFF	TGTGCCAGCAGTTACACGGGTATGAACACTGAAGCTTTCTTT
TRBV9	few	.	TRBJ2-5	CASSSYGGQETQYF	TGTGCCAGCAGCTCCTATGGGGGGCAAGAGACCCAGTACTTC
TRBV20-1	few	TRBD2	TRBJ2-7	CSASGAGARYEQYF	TGCAGTGCTAGTGGAGCGGGGGCCCGGTACGAGCAGTACTTC
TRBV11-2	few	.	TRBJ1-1	CASSPLAADTEAFF	TGTGCCAGCAGCCCCCTGGCCGCGGACACTGAAGCTTTCTTT
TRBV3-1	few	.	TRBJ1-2	CASSPALGANYGYTF	TGTGCCAGCAGCCCCGCGTTAGGGGCTAACTATGGCTACACCTTC
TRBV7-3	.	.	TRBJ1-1	CASSLGGIGEVGTEAFF	TGTGCCAGCAGCTTAGGAGGGATCGGGGAGGTGGGCACTGAAGCTTTCTTT
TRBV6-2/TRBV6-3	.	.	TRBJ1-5	CASSSPTPWGQPQHF	TGTGCCAGCAGCTCCCCGACTCCCTGGGGACAGCCCCAGCATTTT
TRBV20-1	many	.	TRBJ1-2	CSAPQTGNYGYTF	TGCAGTGCCCCACAGACAGGCAACTATGGCTACACCTTC
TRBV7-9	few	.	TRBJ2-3	CASSPRRGEDTQYF	TGTGCCAGCAGCCCTCGTAGGGGGGAGGATACGCAGTATTTT
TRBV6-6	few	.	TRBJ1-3	CASTNGDGNTIYF	TGTGCCAGCACCAATGGGGATGGAAACACCATATATTTT
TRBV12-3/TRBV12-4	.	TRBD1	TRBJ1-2	CASSLRDRAYGYTF	TGTGCCAGCAGTTTAAGGGACAGGGCCTATGGCTACACCTTC
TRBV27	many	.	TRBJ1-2	CASSPSQGHYGYTF	TGTGCCAGCAGTCCGTCACAGGGCCACTATGGCTACACCTTC
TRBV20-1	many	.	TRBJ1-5	CSASQNTGSNQPQHF	TGCAGTGCTAGTCAGAATACAGGGAGCAATCAGCCCCAGCATTTT
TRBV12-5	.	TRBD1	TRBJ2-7	CASGPGQGGSEQYF	TGTGCTAGTGGTCCAGGACAGGGGGGAAGCGAGCAGTACTTC
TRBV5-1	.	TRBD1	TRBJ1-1	CASSLRAGGMNTEAFF	TGCGCCAGCAGCTTGAGGGCAGGGGGAATGAACACTGAAGCTTTCTTT
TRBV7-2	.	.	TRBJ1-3	CASSPRRGAGNTIYF	TGTGCCAGCAGTCCACGGAGGGGGGCTGGAAACACCATATATTTT
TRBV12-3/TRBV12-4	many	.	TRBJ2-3	CASSLGRGRGTQYF	TGTGCCAGCAGTTTGGGGCGGGGGCGGGGTACGCAGTATTTT